The 9 T cell receptor beta chains reported below all come from one sample, sequenced in a study of CD8 T cells in ankylosing spondylitis. Their recognized antigens are unknown. Study results and caveats: Characteristic, it appeared, of ankylosing spondylitis blood was a TCR beta motif of eight or nine highly homologous variants.

TCRdb reanalysed the 5' RACE reads using MiXCR and keeps one entry per CDR3 protein. The sample consists of 350,000 to 550,000 distinct CDR3 sequences, 25% to 30% of them appearing once. Material: blood, either unsorted or a sorted T cell fraction (not recorded which). The receptor set was obtained from a male donor with ankylosing spondylitis.

This clonotype showed up just a few times. The chain is built from TRBV20-1 and TRBJ2-3; D may be TRBD2 (6 bases). V was trimmed by 5 bases and J by 1 base, leaving 19 bases between them. The CDR3 totals 16 residues. CDR1 is DFQATT and CDR2 is SNEGSKA in the germline V gene (reference sequence). The CDR3: CSAPRESVSGTDTQYF. In DNA, the CDR3 is TGCAGTGCTCCCCGGGAGTCGGTCTCGGGCACAGATACGCAGTATTTT.

This clonotype came up a few times. The rearrangement uses TRBV18 and TRBJ1-2, with TRBD1 as a possible D gene (6 bases). The germline V gene has CDR1 KGHSH and CDR2 LQKENI. Trimming stripped 8 bases from V and 2 bases from J, with 15 bases between. CDR3 length: 14 amino acids. The CDR3 region has the DNA TGTGCCAGCCTCGCTTCCGGACAGAACTATGGCTACACCTTC. It yields the protein CASLASGQNYGYTF.

This clonotype was observed a handful of times. The J gene is TRBJ2-1, the V gene TRBV15; TRBD2 aligns across 10 bases. This CDR3 spans 15 amino acids. J lost 4 bases, V lost 4 bases, and 4 bases had no gene match. Germline V gene lookup returns CDR1 LNHNV and CDR2 YYDKDF (reference sequence). The CDR3 DNA reads as TGTGCCACCAGCATCCGGACTAGCGGATACAATGAGCAGTTCTTC. This codes for CATSIRTSGYNEQFF.

The chain joins TRBV4-2 to TRBJ2-3; D might be TRBD2 (6 bases). The CDR3 spans 14 residues. Trimming took 4 bases from V and 1 from J, leaving 9 bases between them. Germline V gene data show CDR1 as LGHNA and CDR2 as YNFKEQ. The DNA for the CDR3 is TGTGCCAGCAGCCGGGAGCGGGGCACAGATACGCAGTATTTT. This encodes CASSRERGTDTQYF.

This rearrangement joins TRBV7-9 to TRBJ1-4, with no clear D. Deletions cut 4 bases from V and 5 bases from J, with 14 bases between. Germline CDR1 reads SEHNR; CDR2 reads FQNEAQ (reference sequence). This CDR3 contains 15 residues. The CDR3 is CASSSPRALNEKLFF. In DNA form, the CDR3 reads TGTGCCAGCAGCTCCCCTAGGGCCTTGAATGAAAAACTGTTTTTT.

Only a few counts were recorded for this clonotype. V is TRBV3-1 and J is TRBJ2-1; D unclear. CDR1 is LGHDT and CDR2 is YNNKEL in the germline V gene (reference sequence). V was shortened by 0 bases and J by 5 bases, with 8 bases between the two germline ends. This CDR3 is built from 14 residues. The CDR3 spells CASSQDQSDNEQFF. The CDR3 coding sequence is TGTGCCAGCAGCCAAGATCAATCTGACAATGAGCAGTTCTTC.

This chain uses TRBV6-6 with TRBJ1-2; unclear D gene. This CDR3 contains 11 residues. The V end lost 6 bases, the J end lost 9 bases, and 11 bases lay between the germline ends. CDR1 is MNHNY and CDR2 is SVGAGI in the germline V gene (reference sequence). CDR3 amino acids: CASSPDDRYTF. CDR3 bases: TGTGCCAGCAGCCCGGATGATCGCTACACCTTC.

This clonotype occurred a few times. The chain employs TRBV12-3 or TRBV12-4 and TRBJ2-7; 7 bases are a match to TRBD2. The CDR3 runs 13 residues. The V segment lost 5 bases and the J segment 4 bases; nucleotides outside the gene matches: 5. Written as DNA, the CDR3 is TGTGCCAGCAGTCGGGACTACGAATACGAGCAGTACGTC. It encodes CASSRDYEYEQYV.

This clonotype was picked up a small number of times. The gene calls are TRBV24-1 and TRBJ2-7, with 14 bases fitting TRBD2. With 4 bases clipped from V and 5 bases from J, the junction kept 6 bases outside the gene matches. The CDR3 is 16 residues long. The germline gives CDR1 KGHDR, CDR2 SFDVKD. CDR3 sequence: CATSDTGTSGSHEQYF. The CDR3 nucleotides are TGTGCCACCAGTGACACAGGGACTAGCGGGAGCCACGAGCAGTACTTC.